Sequencing of this T cell receptor beta chain was carried out in a study of shared clonotypes between healthy human individuals. The donor cohort consisted entirely of Caucasian adults residing in Nashville, Tennessee. Extraction of genomic DNA in unsorted samples used approximately 84 million PBMCs. In the original processing: Filtering differed since immunoSEQ provided only junctions, with no quality scores. Clones were read by immunoSEQ multiplex PCR, and TCRdb kept only the in-frame ones, dropping some. V and J calls and clone size are copied from that table; D and trimming were computed from the DNA. The sample comprises hundreds of thousands of clones, 77% of which are singletons, and around 12% rests with the top ten. The sample was PBMCs. The clonotype comes from a woman aged 40-49 years in good health. Some clones in this sample may be carry-over from other donors' samples.

The CDR3 sequence is CASSFPGNTEAFF. DNA of the CDR3: TGTGCCAGCAGCTTCCCGGGGAACACTGAAGCTTTCTTT. The chain has TRBV5-6 and TRBJ1-1; D is unclear. This CDR3 contains 13 residues. Trimming removed 2 bases from V and 1 base from J, with 6 bases in between. Looked up from germline, CDR1 is SGHDT and CDR2 is YYEEEE.